The 22 T cell receptor beta chains in this list originate from one sample, sequenced in a study of blood T cell repertoires in COVID-19. Assay used: immunoSEQ multiplex PCR; TCRdb lists only in-frame clones, some missing. The sample has roughly 74,000 clones; roughly four fifths are singletons. The sample was peripheral blood. The origin of the receptors is a man in his 70s with acute or convalescent COVID-19.

This rearrangement joins TRBV28 to TRBJ1-2; D may be TRBD1 (5 bases). This CDR3 has 14 amino acids. Germline values: CDR1 MDHEN, CDR2 SYDVKM. V lost 2 bases and J 6 bases, leaving 13 bases between the germline ends. This chain's CDR3 is CASSLTGSTHGYTF. CDR3 bases: TGTGCCAGCAGTTTAACAGGCTCGACTCATGGCTACACCTTC.

V is TRBV5-4 and J is TRBJ2-2, with TRBD1 matching 8 bases. The germline V gene has CDR1 SGHNT and CDR2 YYREEE (reference sequence). This CDR3 is built from 16 residues. V was clipped by 4 bases and J by 4 bases; unmatched bases: 9. CDR3 region: CASSRGQGSGTGELFF. CDR3 nucleotides: TGTGCCAGCAGCCGCGGACAGGGTAGCGGCACCGGGGAGCTGTTTTTT.

The V and J genes are TRBV4-3 and TRBJ2-6, with a tentative D call TRBD2 (7 bases). Looked up from germline, CDR1 is LGHNA and CDR2 is YSLEER. CDR3 length equals 17 residues. Trimming pared 0 bases from V and 2 bases from J, leaving 11 bases between. For the CDR3, the DNA is TGCGCCAGCAGCCAAGATTGGGGGGGCGCTGGGGCCAACGTCCTGACTTTC. It encodes CASSQDWGGAGANVLTF.

The J gene is TRBJ2-1, the V gene TRBV29-1; 13 nucleotides align to TRBD2. Germline V gives CDR1 SQVTM, CDR2 ANQGSEA. Losses at the gene ends were 8 bases for V and 8 bases for J; bases not matched to a gene: 9. CDR3 length: 14 amino acids. The CDR3 DNA reads TGCAGCTTCCAACTAGCGGGAGGGCCGTATGAGCAGTTCTTC. Amino acid sequence: CSFQLAGGPYEQFF.

V usage is TRBV11-3 and J usage is TRBJ2-3; no reliable D call. Germline values: CDR1 SGHNT, CDR2 YENEEA. The CDR3 covers 13 residues. Between the trimmed V and J ends, which lost 0 bases and 3 bases, there was a span of 4 bases. Here the CDR3 DNA reads TGTGCCAGCAGCTTAGATCTTACAGATACGCAGTATTTT. Its translation is CASSLDLTDTQYF.

The chain uses TRBV7-2 and TRBJ2-2, with 8 bases fitting TRBD1. CDR3 length: 15 residues. Germline V gene sequence: CDR1 SGHTA, CDR2 FQGNSA. Trimming took 5 bases from V and 4 from J; bases not matched to a gene: 6. The CDR3 reads CASSPQGAATGELFF. The CDR3 DNA reads TGTGCCAGCAGCCCCCAGGGGGCGGCCACCGGGGAGCTGTTTTTT. Based on the CDR3 plus reference TRBV7-2 and TRBJ2-2, the full variable domain is GAGVSQSPSNKVTEKGKDVELRCDPISGHTALYWYRQSLGQGLEFLIYFQGNSAPDKSGLPSDRFSAERTGGSVSTLTIQRTQQEDSAVYLCASSPQGAATGELFFGEGSRLTVL.

V and J are TRBV5-1 and TRBJ2-7; TRBD2 might be the D (6 bases). The germline V and J ends were trimmed by 0 bases and 3 bases, with 13 bases remaining between them. The CDR3 has 15 residues. In germline, CDR1 is SGHRS, CDR2 YFSETQ. The CDR3 nucleotides are TGCGCCAGCAGCTTGGCCCGGGGAGGTCTCTACGAGCAGTACTTC. This translates into CASSLARGGLYEQYF.

The chain carries TRBV28 and TRBJ2-2; perhaps TRBD1 as D (6 bases). In germline, CDR1 is MDHEN, CDR2 SYDVKM. This CDR3 region has 15 residues. Trimming took 5 bases from V and 5 from J, leaving 15 bases between them. The CDR3 region is CASSPGTRGTGELFF. The DNA for the CDR3 is TGTGCCAGCAGTCCCGGGACACGAGGGACCGGGGAGCTGTTTTTT.

This clone was recorded once. The rearrangement joins TRBV6-5 to TRBJ2-1; D is uncertain. V lost 6 bases and J lost 7, with 7 bases in between. The germline CDR1 and CDR2 sequences are MNHEY and SVGAGI. The CDR3 is made up of 11 amino acids. CDR3 sequence (DNA): TGTGCCAGCAGCCCGCGGAATGAGCAGTTCTTC. Amino acid sequence: CASSPRNEQFF.

The chain recombines TRBV28 with TRBJ1-2; D gene unclear. The V and J ends lost 6 bases and 0 bases respectively, with 5 bases between them. Germline CDR1 MDHEN, CDR2 SYDVKM. This CDR3 has 12 residues. CDR3 nucleotides: TGTGCCAGCAGCCAGACTAACTATGGCTACACCTTC. Translation gives CASSQTNYGYTF.

The chain carries TRBV5-8 and TRBJ1-1; 9 nucleotides match TRBD1. Germline loops: CDR1 SGHTS, CDR2 YDEGEE. There are 14 residues in the CDR3. V gave up 7 bases and J gave up 4 bases; unmatched junction bases: 8. The CDR3 nucleotides are TGTGCCAGCGGCGGGACAGGGTGGAGCACTGAAGCTTTCTTT. Translating it yields CASGGTGWSTEAFF.

The CDR3 DNA follows: TGTGCCAGCAGCCAAAGGACTAGCGGGGGCGGGGAGACCCAGTACTTC. Translation gives CASSQRTSGGGETQYF. This rearrangement joins TRBV3-1 (or the pseudogene TRBV3-2) to TRBJ2-5; 13 bases match TRBD2. The CDR3 is 16 residues long. Germline loops: CDR1 LGHDT, CDR2 YNNKEL (reference sequence). V lost 2 bases and J lost 5; bases outside the gene matches: 5.

This chain uses TRBV11-2 with TRBJ2-3, with 7 nucleotides matching TRBD1. This CDR3 spans 15 amino acids. V was clipped by 0 bases and J by 7 bases; unmatched bases: 7. CDR1 and CDR2 (germline): SGHAT, FQNNGV. This CDR3 reads CASSLEQGSAYTQYF. The CDR3, as DNA: TGTGCCAGCAGCTTAGAACAGGGGTCGGCATATACGCAGTATTTT.

This clone appeared once. This chain joins TRBV4-1 and TRBJ2-7; D is possibly TRBD1 (6 bases). The germline gives CDR1 MGHRA, CDR2 YSYEKL. V was trimmed by 0 bases and J by 3 bases, leaving 21 bases between them. The CDR3 length is 18 residues. The CDR3 DNA is TGCGCCAGCAGCCAAGATGATTCCGGAAGGGGCAGGGGCTACGAGCAGTACTTC. This gives the protein CASSQDDSGRGRGYEQYF.

The chain is built from TRBV3-1 (or the pseudogene TRBV3-2) and TRBJ1-4; no definite D call. This CDR3 contains 17 residues. Trimming took 0 bases from V and 7 from J, leaving 18 bases between them. Looked up from germline, CDR1 is LGHDT and CDR2 is YNNKEL (reference sequence). In nucleotides, the CDR3 is TGTGCCAGCAGCCAAGAACGGGGTTGGGGTCACGGTGAAAAACTGTTTTTT. It is translated as CASSQERGWGHGEKLFF.

The genes are TRBV5-4 and TRBJ2-3, with D possibly matching TRBD2 (5 bases). CDR1 is SGHNT, CDR2 YYREEE, per germline (reference sequence). The germline V and J ends were trimmed by 3 bases and 0 bases, with 14 bases remaining between them. CDR3 length: 16 amino acids. The CDR3 here is CASSSGPPGSTDTQYF. CDR3 bases: TGTGCCAGCAGCTCAGGCCCCCCGGGGAGCACAGATACGCAGTATTTT.

The gene calls are TRBV4-2 and TRBJ1-1; TRBD1 is a possible D gene (5 bases). Germline V CDR1 and CDR2: LGHNA, YNFKEQ. V lost 0 bases, J lost 8 bases, and 10 bases lay in between. CDR3 length: 13 residues. CDR3 nucleotides: TGTGCCAGCAGCCAAGATCGCAACAGGGAAGCTTTCTTT. Its protein product is CASSQDRNREAFF.

The V call is TRBV7-2, the J call TRBJ1-5, with TRBD1 identical over 8 bases. There are 18 residues in the CDR3. Germline CDR1 SGHTA, CDR2 FQGNSA. V gave up 5 bases and J gave up 0 bases; unmatched junction bases: 12. The CDR3 protein is CASSPGGQEFYSNQPQHF. The CDR3 DNA reads TGTGCCAGCAGCCCCGGGGGACAGGAATTCTATAGCAATCAGCCCCAGCATTTT. Together with reference TRBV7-2 and TRBJ1-5, the CDR3 gives the full variable domain: GAGVSQSPSNKVTEKGKDVELRCDPISGHTALYWYRQSLGQGLEFLIYFQGNSAPDKSGLPSDRFSAERTGGSVSTLTIQRTQQEDSAVYLCASSPGGQEFYSNQPQHFGDGTRLSIL.

The chain joins TRBV18 to TRBJ2-5, with a possible D match to TRBD1 (5 bases). Germline CDR1 is KGHSH and CDR2 is LQKENI. This CDR3 comprises 16 residues. Trimming left V 2 bases short and J 2 bases short, with 15 bases between. The CDR3 protein is CASSPLSRGKQETQYF. DNA of the CDR3: TGTGCCAGCTCACCATTGAGTAGGGGCAAGCAAGAGACCCAGTACTTC.

The V gene is TRBV5-1, the J gene TRBJ1-2, with 11 bases matching TRBD1. Germline values: CDR1 SGHRS, CDR2 YFSETQ. This CDR3 comprises 15 residues. V gave up 0 bases and J gave up 4 bases; unmatched junction bases: 2. The chain's CDR3 is CASSLEGQGVYGYTF. In DNA form, the CDR3 reads TGCGCCAGCAGCTTGGAGGGACAGGGGGTCTATGGCTACACCTTC.

Points on this clone: At one end, the junction sequence differs from germline, possibly due to a read error. The genes are TRBV20-1 and TRBJ1-2; 9 bases are shared with TRBD1. CDR3 length equals 11 residues. Germline V lookup: CDR1 DFQATT, CDR2 SNEGSKA (reference sequence). The CDR3 bases are TGCAGTGCTAGACAACAGGGGGCCGGGGCCTTC. It yields the protein CSARQQGAGAF.

V usage is TRBV19 and J usage is TRBJ2-2; 7 nucleotides agree with TRBD1. Germline V gene lookup returns CDR1 LNHDA and CDR2 SQIVND (reference sequence). The ends lost 6 bases at V and 4 bases at J; junction bases unmatched: 5. This CDR3 has 14 amino acids. CDR3 nucleotides: TGTGCCAGTAGACGACAGGGCCTCACCGGGGAGCTGTTTTTT. Translation: CASRRQGLTGELFF.